The 23 T cell receptor beta chains given below trace back to one sample, sequenced in a study of T cells in tumors after PD-1 blockade. TCRdb's table, derived via immunoSEQ multiplex PCR, lists solely in-frame clones and lacks some. The sample lists fewer than 9,500 clones, roughly two thirds occurring once. The sample in question was tumor tissue, obtained after anti-PD-1 treatment. The receptors here all came from a human donor with basal cell carcinoma.

This rearrangement joins TRBV28 to TRBJ2-7, with a tentative D call TRBD1 (6 bases). The germline V and J ends were trimmed by 1 base and 2 bases, with 15 bases remaining between them. This CDR3 has 16 amino acids. Germline assignment: CDR1 MDHEN and CDR2 SYDVKM. The CDR3 DNA reads as TGTGCCAGCAGTTTATACGGACAGAGCCAACCCTACGAGCAGTACTTC. Amino acids: CASSLYGQSQPYEQYF.

The chain employs TRBV7-9 and TRBJ2-1; 7 nucleotides agree with TRBD1. Germline CDR1 is SEHNR and CDR2 is FQNEAQ (reference sequence). The length of the CDR3 is 13 residues. Unmatched junction bases numbered 6, after V lost 5 bases and J lost 8 bases. CDR3 residues: CASSNRGNDEQFF. The DNA for the CDR3 is TGTGCCAGCAGCAACAGGGGTAACGATGAGCAGTTCTTC.

The chain has TRBV9 and TRBJ2-3; 9 nucleotides match TRBD1. The CDR3 consists of 16 residues. The V gene end was trimmed by 3 bases and the J gene end by 3 bases; junction bases not matched to a gene: 8. CDR1 is SGDLS and CDR2 is YYNGEE in the germline V gene. Here the CDR3 reads CASSAHQTGGTDTQYF. The CDR3 nucleotides are TGTGCCAGCAGCGCCCACCAGACAGGGGGTACAGATACGCAGTATTTT. The complete variable domain, with remaining parts taken from reference TRBV9 and TRBJ2-3, reads DSGVTQTPKHLITATGQRVTLRCSPRSGDLSVYWYQQSLDQGLQFLIQYYNGEERAKGNILERFSAQQFPDLHSELNLSSLELGDSALYFCASSAHQTGGTDTQYFGPGTRLTVL.

This chain links TRBV24-1 with TRBJ2-3; no reliable D call. Per the germline V gene, CDR1 is KGHDR and CDR2 is SFDVKD. The CDR3 spans 13 residues. V lost 5 bases and J lost 5, with 10 bases in between. CDR3 in amino acids: CATSGPGEDTQYF. CDR3 DNA: TGTGCCACCAGTGGTCCAGGAGAAGATACGCAGTATTTT.

This sequence joins TRBV2 and TRBJ2-7, with 11 bases identical to TRBD1. The CDR3 length is 14 residues. Germline trimming cut 4 bases from V and 1 base from J; bases unmatched to any gene: 0. Germline CDR1 SNHLY, CDR2 FYNNEI. The CDR3 sequence is CASSGDRGSYEQYF. The CDR3 DNA reads TGTGCCAGCAGTGGGGACAGGGGGTCCTACGAGCAGTACTTC.

This clone showed up just a few times. The gene calls are TRBV19 and TRBJ2-3; D call uncertain. The V end was cut by 0 bases, the J end by 0 bases, with 7 bases between. The CDR3 totals 15 residues. Germline-derived CDR1 and CDR2 are LNHDA and SQIVND (reference sequence). CDR3 region: CASSIDARSTDTQYF. In nucleotides, the CDR3 is TGTGCCAGTAGTATAGATGCTAGGAGCACAGATACGCAGTATTTT.

In this sample, this clone is medium-sized. The V gene is TRBV28, the J gene TRBJ1-6; D gene ambiguous. Trimming cost V 2 bases and J 9 bases, with 14 bases left between them. CDR1 and CDR2 (germline): MDHEN, SYDVKM. The CDR3 totals 15 residues. The CDR3 DNA follows: TGTGCCAGCAGTTTAATGCCCGCCGGTAGTTCACCCCTCCACTTT. It translates to CASSLMPAGSSPLHF. Using reference TRBV28 and TRBJ1-6 for the parts outside the CDR3, the full variable domain is DVKVTQSSRYLVKRTGEKVFLECVQDMDHENMFWYRQDPGLGLRLIYFSYDVKMKEKGDIPEGYSVSREKKERFSLILESASTNQTSMYLCASSLMPAGSSPLHFGNGTRLTVT.

This rearrangement joins TRBV19 to TRBJ1-6; possible D gene TRBD1, 5 bases. This CDR3 comprises 14 residues. Trimming took off 6 bases at V and 5 bases at J, with 11 bases between the two ends. Germline loops: CDR1 LNHDA, CDR2 SQIVND (reference sequence). The DNA of the CDR3 is TGTGCCAGTAGGAGGCAGGGAGATAATTCACCCCTCCACTTT. Translation: CASRRQGDNSPLHF.

This clone has more than one count but fewer than ten. This chain connects TRBV4-1 to TRBJ1-2; TRBD1 is a possible D gene (5 bases). Trimming took 4 bases from V and 3 from J, leaving 15 bases between them. The CDR3 totals 15 residues. Germline V gives CDR1 MGHRA, CDR2 YSYEKL. The CDR3 sequence is CASSLWDRGDYGYTF. The CDR3 region has the DNA TGCGCCAGCAGCCTATGGGATAGGGGCGACTATGGCTACACCTTC.

V usage is TRBV7-2 and J usage is TRBJ1-1, with D possibly matching TRBD1 (5 bases). V lost 1 base and J lost 7, with 10 bases in between. The CDR3 is made up of 13 amino acids. Per germline, CDR1 SGHTA and CDR2 FQGNSA. The CDR3 reads CASSLGQKVEAFF. In nucleotides, the CDR3 is TGTGCCAGCAGCTTAGGACAGAAGGTTGAAGCTTTCTTT.

Comments on this clone: A junction boundary mismatches the germline segment, possibly from a read error. In the same sample, other DNA sequences code for this CDR3. V and J are TRBV18 and TRBJ2-1; TRBD2 is a possible D gene (6 bases). CDR3 length: 17 amino acids. Germline V gives CDR1 KGHSH, CDR2 LQKENI. CDR3 in DNA: TGCGCCAGCTCACCATTGATGGGGAGGCTTTCCTACAATGAGCAGTTCTTC. Residues: CASSPLMGRLSYNEQFF.

This rearrangement joins TRBV3-1 (or the pseudogene TRBV3-2) to TRBJ2-1; D is ambiguous. With 5 bases removed from V and 4 bases from J, the gap between germline ends came to 12 bases. Germline assignment: CDR1 LGHDT and CDR2 YNNKEL (reference sequence). The CDR3 runs 14 residues. The CDR3 bases are TGTGCCAGCAGCTGGGCTAATGGTTACAATGAGCAGTTCTTC. It specifies CASSWANGYNEQFF.

The chain employs TRBV27 and TRBJ2-2; unclear D gene. This CDR3 has 12 amino acids. V was cut by 6 bases and J by 5 bases, with 7 bases left in between. Germline CDR1 MNHEY, CDR2 SMNVEV (reference sequence). CDR3 sequence (DNA): TGTGCCAGCAGCGCTTTAACCGGGGAGCTGTTTTTT. It specifies CASSALTGELFF.

The chain joins TRBV5-4 to TRBJ2-3; 10 bases align to TRBD2. The germline V gene encodes CDR1 SGHNT and CDR2 YYREEE (reference sequence). V gave up 4 bases and J gave up 6 bases; unmatched junction bases: 8. The CDR3 has 15 residues. The CDR3 loop reads CASSPSGGVPDTQYF. The CDR3 DNA follows: TGTGCCAGCAGCCCCAGCGGGGGGGTCCCGGATACGCAGTATTTT. Full variable domain (missing parts from reference TRBV5-4 and TRBJ2-3): ETGVTQSPTHLIKTRGQQVTLRCSSQSGHNTVSWYQQALGQGPQFIFQYYREEENGRGNFPPRFSGLQFPNYSSELNVNALELDDSALYLCASSPSGGVPDTQYFGPGTRLTVL.

The V call is TRBV2, the J call TRBJ2-3; no firm D call. CDR1 is SNHLY and CDR2 is FYNNEI in the germline V gene. The CDR3 loop spans 12 amino acids. V was shortened by 2 bases and J by 5 bases, with 5 bases between the two germline ends. The CDR3 protein is CASSESLDTQYF. CDR3 nucleotide sequence: TGTGCCAGCAGTGAATCTTTAGATACGCAGTATTTT.

This clone was found a few times. J is TRBJ2-3 and V is TRBV7-2; D is possibly TRBD2 (6 bases). Germline loops: CDR1 SGHTA, CDR2 FQGNSA. Trimming pared 3 bases from V and 5 bases from J, leaving 15 bases between. This CDR3 contains 15 residues. CDR3 coding DNA: TGTGCCAGCAGCTTTCGCACTAGCCCGGGAGATACGCAGTATTTT. It yields the protein CASSFRTSPGDTQYF.

The genes are TRBV12-5 and TRBJ2-7; 7 positions agree with TRBD1. CDR3 length equals 18 residues. V dropped 1 base and J dropped 1; count of bases not matched to a gene: 13. Germline values: CDR1 LGHNT, CDR2 FRNRAP. The DNA of the CDR3 is TGTGCTAGTGGTTTGGAATCAAGCGACAGGGTGTTTTCCTACGAGCAGTACTTC. Translated, it gives CASGLESSDRVFSYEQYF.

The V gene is TRBV28, the J gene TRBJ2-4; weak D call: TRBD1 (5 bases). Germline V CDR1 and CDR2: MDHEN, SYDVKM. Between the trimmed V and J ends, which lost 7 bases and 7 bases, there was a span of 17 bases. This CDR3 has 14 amino acids. The CDR3 protein is CASTLTGHRNIQYF. As DNA, the CDR3 is TGTGCCAGCACCCTCACCGGACATCGGAACATTCAGTACTTC.

This clone was seen only a few times. The chain links TRBV6-5 to TRBJ2-3; D ambiguous. Germline CDR1 reads MNHEY; CDR2 reads SVGAGI. The CDR3 has 12 amino acids. V dropped 9 bases and J dropped 2 bases, with 9 bases sitting between them. CDR3 DNA sequence: TGTGCCAGTGGGCAGCCCACAGATACGCAGTATTTT. It is translated as CASGQPTDTQYF.

This clone was picked up one time. The chain recombines TRBV11-1 with TRBJ2-2, with D unclear. This CDR3 is 14 amino acids long. V was trimmed by 5 bases and J by 4 bases, leaving 11 bases between them. Germline CDR1 and CDR2: SGHAT and FQDESV (reference sequence). CDR3 residues: CASSVNVGTGELFF. CDR3 sequence (DNA): TGTGCCAGCAGCGTTAACGTGGGCACCGGGGAGCTGTTTTTT.

The chain carries TRBV5-6 and TRBJ1-2; possible D gene TRBD1, 5 bases. Germline CDR1 and CDR2: SGHDT and YYEEEE. This CDR3 has 14 amino acids. Trimming left V 0 bases short and J 6 bases short, with 12 bases between. CDR3 amino acids: CASSLGGLADGYTF. The DNA of the CDR3 is TGTGCCAGCAGCTTGGGGGGACTTGCCGATGGCTACACCTTC.

V and J are TRBV15 and TRBJ2-3; TRBD2 agrees at 12 bases. Germline V CDR1 and CDR2: LNHNV, YYDKDF (reference sequence). This CDR3 spans 17 amino acids. V was pared by 0 bases and J by 6 bases, with 7 bases of the junction left unmatched. The CDR3 loop is CATSRDRPSGRVDTQYF. Here the CDR3 DNA reads TGTGCCACCAGCAGAGATCGGCCTAGCGGGAGGGTGGATACGCAGTATTTT. The whole variable domain, filled in from reference TRBV15 and TRBJ2-3, reads DAMVIQNPRYQVTQFGKPVTLSCSQTLNHNVMYWYQQKSSQAPKLLFHYYDKDFNNEADTPDNFQSRRPNTSFCFLDIRSPGLGDTAMYLCATSRDRPSGRVDTQYFGPGTRLTVL.

J is TRBJ2-7 and V is TRBV6-2 or TRBV6-3; D remains ambiguous. This CDR3 region has 13 residues. V was pared by 0 bases and J by 6 bases, with 9 bases between. Germline CDR1 and CDR2: MNHEY and SVGEGT. The CDR3 sequence: CASSYSRNPEQYF. CDR3 nucleotides: TGTGCCAGCAGTTACTCGCGGAATCCCGAGCAGTACTTC.